These 17 T cell receptor beta chains were all obtained from the same sample, sequenced in a study of blood T cell repertoires in COVID-19. Repertoires were generated with immunoSEQ multiplex PCR, while TCRdb's copy carries only in-frame clones and drops some. The top ten clones hold over 5% of a sample with about 260,000 clones, around nine tenths of them seen once. Sequenced material: peripheral blood. These receptors all stem from a woman aged 60-70 years with COVID-19, enrolled during active disease.

This clone appeared a few times. CDR3 in DNA: TGCGCCAGCAGCCCCATGGGGGGGCCTAACACTGAAGCTTTCTTT. Protein sequence: CASSPMGGPNTEAFF. The rearrangement uses TRBV5-1 and TRBJ1-1; possibly TRBD1 for D (6 bases). Trimming shortened V by 4 bases and J by 2 bases, and 15 bases separated the two germline ends. The germline V gene has CDR1 SGHRS and CDR2 YFSETQ. The CDR3 loop spans 15 amino acids.

The V gene is TRBV6-5, the J gene TRBJ1-2, with D unresolved. CDR3 length: 13 residues. Trimming shortened V by 5 bases and J by 7 bases, and 14 bases separated the two germline ends. Germline CDR1 and CDR2: MNHEY and SVGAGI. CDR3 nucleotide sequence: TGTGCCAGCAGTCCCACACCGTCCTTTGGCTACACCTTC. Protein sequence: CASSPTPSFGYTF.

The V and J genes are TRBV7-6 and TRBJ1-1; TRBD1 is a possible D gene (5 bases). V was clipped by 5 bases and J by 4 bases, with 11 bases between them. The CDR3 covers 13 residues. Germline V gene sequence: CDR1 SGHVS, CDR2 FNYEAQ. CDR3 bases: TGTGCCAGCAGCCCTTGGGGGGGCACTGAAGCTTTCTTT. As protein: CASSPWGGTEAFF.

The chain joins TRBV7-2 to TRBJ1-2, with unresolved D. The V gene lost 5 bases and the J gene lost 5 bases, with 6 bases spanning the gap. This CDR3 has 11 amino acids. Germline lookup yields CDR1 SGHTA and CDR2 FQGNSA. In DNA form, the CDR3 reads TGTGCCAGCAGCGAACTATATGGCTACACCTTC. Translating it yields CASSELYGYTF.

The chain couples TRBV7-6 to TRBJ2-7; maybe TRBD2 (6 bases). The CDR3 runs to 17 residues. V was clipped by 2 bases and J by 0 bases, with 17 bases between them. Germline CDR1 is SGHVS and CDR2 is FNYEAQ. CDR3 nucleotide sequence: TGTGCCAGCAGCTTACGGTTTAGCGGAACGAGCTCCTACGAGCAGTACTTC. It codes for CASSLRFSGTSSYEQYF.

The rearrangement uses TRBV29-1 and TRBJ2-1, with D possibly being TRBD2 (6 bases). Deletions cut 7 bases from V and 1 base from J, with 17 bases between. Per the germline V gene, CDR1 is SQVTM and CDR2 is ANQGSEA. This CDR3 spans 15 amino acids. The CDR3 region has the DNA TGCAGCGGTCTTAGCGGAGGGAGGTCCTACAATGAGCAGTTCTTC. This codes for CSGLSGGRSYNEQFF.

V is TRBV28 and J is TRBJ1-2; possibly TRBD1 for D (5 bases). The CDR3 runs to 16 residues. In germline, CDR1 is MDHEN, CDR2 SYDVKM. Deletions cut 3 bases from V and 2 bases from J, with 16 bases between. CDR3 protein: CASSFIGEVENYGYTF. The CDR3 DNA reads as TGTGCCAGCAGTTTCATAGGGGAAGTGGAAAACTATGGCTACACCTTC.

This clone was counted a single time. The V and J genes are TRBV7-6 and TRBJ2-7; 7 nucleotides agree with TRBD1. This CDR3 contains 14 residues. The V and J ends lost 5 bases and 0 bases, in that order; junction bases with no gene match: 4. In germline, CDR1 is SGHVS, CDR2 FNYEAQ. DNA of the CDR3: TGTGCCAGCAGCGCCAGACAGGGCTCCTACGAGCAGTACTTC. This gives the protein CASSARQGSYEQYF.

This rearrangement joins TRBV7-8 to TRBJ2-1; 9 bases agree with TRBD1. CDR1 is SGHVS, CDR2 FQNEAQ, per germline. The CDR3 spans 15 residues. The V gene end was trimmed by 4 bases and the J gene end by 1 base; junction bases not matched to a gene: 2. CDR3 amino acids: CASSSGTGSYNEQFF. CDR3 nucleotides: TGTGCCAGCAGCTCCGGGACAGGGTCCTACAATGAGCAGTTCTTC.

CDR3 sequence reads: CASSYSGRDEQFF. The CDR3 DNA sequence: TGTGCCAGCAGCTATAGCGGGAGAGATGAGCAGTTCTTC. The chain couples TRBV7-9 to TRBJ2-1; 9 positions agree with TRBD2. Germline V gives CDR1 SEHNR, CDR2 FQNEAQ (reference sequence). The CDR3 is made up of 13 amino acids. V shed 4 bases, J shed 8 bases, and the junction held 3 bases outside the gene matches.

The rearrangement uses TRBV19 and TRBJ1-3; 9 bases match TRBD1. The CDR3 covers 16 residues. Per the germline V gene, CDR1 is LNHDA and CDR2 is SQIVND (reference sequence). With 3 bases clipped from V and 3 bases from J, the junction kept 6 bases outside the gene matches. In DNA, the CDR3 is TGTGCCAGTAGTATCGGGACAGGGAGTAGTGGAAACACCATATATTTT. It specifies CASSIGTGSSGNTIYF.

This rearrangement joins TRBV28 to TRBJ1-1, with D possibly matching TRBD1 (6 bases). CDR3 length: 14 residues. From germline, CDR1 is MDHEN and CDR2 SYDVKM. V was trimmed by 6 bases and J by 0 bases, leaving 11 bases between them. CDR3 sequence (DNA): TGTGCCAGCAGCCGAGACAGGTTGAACACTGAAGCTTTCTTT. Its translation is CASSRDRLNTEAFF.

The chain carries TRBV20-1 and TRBJ1-2, with a possible D match to TRBD1 (5 bases). V was cut by 3 bases and J by 8 bases, with 13 bases left in between. Germline values: CDR1 DFQATT, CDR2 SNEGSKA (reference sequence). The CDR3 sequence is 12 residues long. CDR3 bases: TGCAGTGCTAGTTCCAGGGCGGGAGGCTACACCTTC. Amino acid sequence: CSASSRAGGYTF.

The genes are TRBV23-1 and TRBJ2-5, with 8 bases identical to TRBD2. TRBV23-1 is an ORF, with its function uncertain. There are 15 residues in the CDR3. V lost 4 bases and J lost 5; bases outside the gene matches: 9. CDR3 bases: TGCGCCAGCAGTCGTATAAGCGGGAGCGGTGAGACCCAGTACTTC. It yields the protein CASSRISGSGETQYF.

The V gene is TRBV6-2 or TRBV6-3, the J gene TRBJ2-2, with 9 bases that match TRBD2. V lost 2 bases and J lost 5; bases outside the gene matches: 9. The CDR3 extends over 17 amino acids. Germline CDR1 reads MNHEY; CDR2 reads SVGEGT. The CDR3: CASSYEASGVVTGELFF. For the CDR3, the DNA is TGTGCCAGCAGTTACGAGGCTAGCGGGGTGGTTACCGGGGAGCTGTTTTTT.

The chain links TRBV5-4 to TRBJ2-3; maybe TRBD2 (5 bases). V lost 1 base to trimming and J lost 3 bases, with 9 bases between them. CDR3 length: 14 residues. Germline values: CDR1 SGHNT, CDR2 YYREEE (reference sequence). CDR3 sequence: CASSLSGITDTQYF. In DNA, the CDR3 is TGTGCCAGCAGCTTGTCCGGGATTACAGATACGCAGTATTTT.

This clone has a handful of counts. The chain employs TRBV24-1 and TRBJ1-2; 11 positions agree with TRBD1. Germline loops: CDR1 KGHDR, CDR2 SFDVKD. Losses at the gene ends were 4 bases for V and 6 bases for J; bases not matched to a gene: 9. The length of the CDR3 is 16 residues. The CDR3 DNA follows: TGTGCCACCAGTGAGACGGACAGGGGGCAGTTCCATGGCTACACCTTC. Its protein is CATSETDRGQFHGYTF.